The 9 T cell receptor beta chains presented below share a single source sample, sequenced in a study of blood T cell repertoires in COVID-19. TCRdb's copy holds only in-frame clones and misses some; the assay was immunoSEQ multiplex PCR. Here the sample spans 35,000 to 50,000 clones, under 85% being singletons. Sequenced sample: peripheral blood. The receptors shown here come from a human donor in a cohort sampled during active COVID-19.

As DNA, the CDR3 is TGTGCCAGTAGTATGGCGAAGAGGACATACTCCTATAATTCACCCCTCCACTTT. This gives the protein CASSMAKRTYSYNSPLHF. The chain employs TRBV19 and TRBJ1-6, with D maybe TRBD1 (5 bases). Germline lookup yields CDR1 LNHDA and CDR2 SQIVND (reference sequence). The CDR3 consists of 18 residues. V lost 3 bases and J 0 bases, leaving 15 bases between the germline ends. Supplemented by reference TRBV19 and TRBJ1-6, the full variable domain reads DGGITQSPKYLFRKEGQNVTLSCEQNLNHDAMYWYRQDPGQGLRLIYYSQIVNDFQKGDIAEGYSVSREKKESFPLTVTSAQKNPTAFYLCASSMAKRTYSYNSPLHFGNGTRLTVT.

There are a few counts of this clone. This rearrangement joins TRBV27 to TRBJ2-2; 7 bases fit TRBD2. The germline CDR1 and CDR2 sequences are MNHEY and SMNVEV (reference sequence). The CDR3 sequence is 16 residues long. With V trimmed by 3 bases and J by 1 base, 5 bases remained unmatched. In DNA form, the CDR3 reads TGTGCCAGCAGTTTCCGCCCGGGGGGGAACACCGGGGAGCTGTTTTTT. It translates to CASSFRPGGNTGELFF.

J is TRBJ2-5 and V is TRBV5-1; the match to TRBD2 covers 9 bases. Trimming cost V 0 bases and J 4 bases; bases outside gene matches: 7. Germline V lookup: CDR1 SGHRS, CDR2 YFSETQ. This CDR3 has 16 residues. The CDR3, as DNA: TGCGCCAGCAGCTTGGCCGCTAGCGGGGCCACAGAGACCCAGTACTTC. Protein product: CASSLAASGATETQYF.

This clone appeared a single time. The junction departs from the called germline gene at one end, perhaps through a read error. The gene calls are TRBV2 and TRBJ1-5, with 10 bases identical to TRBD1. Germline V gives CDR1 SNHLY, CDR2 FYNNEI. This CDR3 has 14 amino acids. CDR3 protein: CASSLTGGKQPQHF. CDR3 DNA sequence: TGTGCCAGCAGTTTGACAGGGGGCAAACAGCCCCAGCATTTT.

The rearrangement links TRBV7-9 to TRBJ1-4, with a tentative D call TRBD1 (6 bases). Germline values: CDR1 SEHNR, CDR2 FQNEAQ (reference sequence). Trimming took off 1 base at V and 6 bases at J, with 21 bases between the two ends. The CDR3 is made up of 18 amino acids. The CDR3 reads CASSLGDMLEYLDEKLFF. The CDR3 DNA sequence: TGTGCCAGCAGCTTAGGGGACATGCTCGAGTACCTTGATGAAAAACTGTTTTTT. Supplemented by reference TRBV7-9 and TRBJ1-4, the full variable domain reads DTGVSQNPRHKITKRGQNVTFRCDPISEHNRLYWYRQTLGQGPEFLTYFQNEAQLEKSRLLSDRFSAERPKGSFSTLEIQRTEQGDSAMYLCASSLGDMLEYLDEKLFFGSGTQLSVL.

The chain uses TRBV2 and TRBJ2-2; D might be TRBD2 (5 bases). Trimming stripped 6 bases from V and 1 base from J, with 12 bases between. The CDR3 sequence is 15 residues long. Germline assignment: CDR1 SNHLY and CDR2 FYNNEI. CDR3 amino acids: CASRDSKGNTGELFF. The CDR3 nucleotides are TGTGCCAGCAGGGACTCGAAGGGGAACACCGGGGAGCTGTTTTTT.

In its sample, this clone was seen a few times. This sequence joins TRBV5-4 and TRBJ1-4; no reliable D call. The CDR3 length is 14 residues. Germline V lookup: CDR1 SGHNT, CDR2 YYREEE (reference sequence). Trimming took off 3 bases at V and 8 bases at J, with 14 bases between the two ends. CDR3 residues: CASSSDPGEEKLFF. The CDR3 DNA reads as TGTGCCAGCAGCTCCGACCCAGGCGAAGAAAAACTGTTTTTT.

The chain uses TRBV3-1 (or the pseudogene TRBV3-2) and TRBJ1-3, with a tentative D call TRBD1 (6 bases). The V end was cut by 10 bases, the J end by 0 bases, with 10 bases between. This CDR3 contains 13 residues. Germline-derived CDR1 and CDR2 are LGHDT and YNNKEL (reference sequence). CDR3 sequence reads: CAKTGGSGNTIYF. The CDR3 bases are TGTGCCAAGACAGGAGGCTCTGGAAACACCATATATTTT.

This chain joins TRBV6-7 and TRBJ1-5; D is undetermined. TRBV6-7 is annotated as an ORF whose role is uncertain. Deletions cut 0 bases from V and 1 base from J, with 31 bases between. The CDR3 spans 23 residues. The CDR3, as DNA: TGTGCCAGCAGTTACTCGACGACCCTGGGAGGGCGAGGAATAGTGGAGAGCAATCAGCCCCAGCATTTT. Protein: CASSYSTTLGGRGIVESNQPQHF.